Below are 13 T cell receptor beta chains sequenced from a single sample in a study of T cells in Graves' hyperthyroidism and ophthalmopathy. The CDR3 regions of TCR beta were amplified from RNA transcripts. TCR CDR3 underwent first-round RT-PCR with the HTBI primer set. TCRdb analysed the multiplex PCR reads with MiXCR anew, one entry per CDR3 protein. This table has 450,000 to 700,000 distinct CDR3 sequences, 46% appearing once. Sequencing was done on a sample of peripheral blood or thyroid tissue (not recorded which). Receptors originate from a woman younger than 35 with Graves' hyperthyroidism.

This chain joins TRBV20-1 and TRBJ1-1, with a possible D match to TRBD1 (6 bases). V lost 5 bases to trimming and J lost 4 bases, with 20 bases between them. This CDR3 is built from 15 residues. CDR1 is DFQATT, CDR2 SNEGSKA, per germline (reference sequence). The CDR3 loop reads CSAYGGRGFVTEAFF. CDR3 bases: TGCAGTGCTTACGGGGGCAGGGGATTTGTCACTGAAGCTTTCTTT.

In its sample, this clonotype was seen many times. This chain joins TRBV29-1 and TRBJ1-2, with D possibly being TRBD1 (5 bases). This CDR3 comprises 16 residues. V lost 7 bases and J lost 4, with 25 bases in between. CDR1 SQVTM and CDR2 ANQGSEA come from the germline V gene. The CDR3 DNA reads as TGCAGCGCTTCCGGCGAACCGGGACCTTACGCCTATGGCTACACCTTC. Translated, it gives CSASGEPGPYAYGYTF.

V usage is TRBV11-2 and J usage is TRBJ2-5; 7 bases fit TRBD2. The CDR3 spans 16 residues. After removal of 5 bases from V and 4 bases from J, the junction contained 13 bases not matched to a gene. Germline V gene sequence: CDR1 SGHAT, CDR2 FQNNGV. The CDR3 here is CASSTRRGGSRETQYF. CDR3 sequence (DNA): TGTGCCAGCAGCACACGTCGGGGCGGGAGCAGAGAGACCCAGTACTTC.

This clonotype has a count of ten or more. The V and J genes are TRBV20-1 and TRBJ2-5, with unresolved D. This CDR3 has 13 amino acids. In germline, CDR1 is DFQATT, CDR2 SNEGSKA (reference sequence). Trimming removed 4 bases at V and 1 base at J, with 10 bases between. Written as DNA, the CDR3 is TGCAGTGCTACCCTGGACCGCCAAGAGACCCAGTACTTC. Amino acids: CSATLDRQETQYF.

Turning to this clonotype: The germline gene is not matched at one end of the junction; a read error may be the cause. The chain couples TRBV29-1 to TRBJ2-5; D tentatively reads TRBD1 or TRBD2 (5 bases each). Germline loops: CDR1 SQVTM, CDR2 ANQGSEA. The CDR3 spans 13 residues. As DNA, the CDR3 is TGCAGCCTCCGAGCAGGGAGAGGAGAGACCCTGTACTTC. This gives the protein CSLRAGRGETLYF.

Ten or more counts support this clonotype. The chain joins TRBV12-3 or TRBV12-4 to TRBJ1-4; D may be TRBD1 (5 bases). The CDR3 loop spans 15 amino acids. Deletions cut 6 bases from V and 8 bases from J, with 19 bases between. CDR3 DNA: TGTGCCAGCAGCCGCCGGGACCCGCGGGAAGAAAAACTGTTTTTT. Residues: CASSRRDPREEKLFF.

The chain is built from TRBV16 and TRBJ2-7; D unclear. Germline V lookup: CDR1 KGHSY, CDR2 FQNENV. CDR3 length equals 14 residues. V was clipped by 4 bases and J by 9 bases, with 19 bases between them. The CDR3 coding sequence is TGTGCCAGCAGCCTTCACAAGCGATCCAGCCCGCAGTACTTC. Amino acids: CASSLHKRSSPQYF. The full variable domain, its missing parts supplied by reference TRBV16 and TRBJ2-7, is GEEVAQTPKHLVRGEGQKAKLYCAPIKGHSYVFWYQQVLKNEFKFLISFQNENVFDETGMPKERFSAKCLPNSPCSLEIQATKLEDSAVYFCASSLHKRSSPQYFGPGTRLTVT.

This clonotype came up many times. The chain joins TRBV12-3 or TRBV12-4 to TRBJ1-1, with 8 bases that match TRBD1. Germline trimming cut 8 bases from V and 0 bases from J; bases unmatched to any gene: 20. This CDR3 comprises 19 residues. CDR3 protein: CASARPRGRSSRVNTEAFF. The CDR3 coding sequence is TGTGCCAGCGCAAGACCCAGGGGGCGTTCGTCTCGGGTGAACACTGAAGCTTTCTTT.

This clonotype was seen ten or more times. The V and J genes are TRBV7-3 and TRBJ2-7, with D possibly matching TRBD2 (6 bases). Germline V CDR1 and CDR2: SGHTA, FQGTGA. The CDR3 contains 12 residues. The ends were cut back, 5 bases at V and 5 bases at J, with 10 bases in the middle. The CDR3 here is CASSPPSDEQYF. The CDR3 bases are TGTGCCAGCAGCCCGCCTAGCGACGAGCAGTACTTC.

Comments on this clonotype: This may be a read error: a much more frequent sequence differs by one nucleotide. The chain combines TRBV5-8 with TRBJ1-5; D remains ambiguous. This CDR3 contains 15 residues. CDR1 and CDR2 from the germline V gene are SGHTS and YDEGEE. The CDR3 DNA sequence: TGTGCCAGCAGCTTGGAGCAGGCAGTTAATCAGCCCCGGCATTTT. This codes for CASSLEQAVNQPRHF. The entire variable domain, with the rest obtained from reference TRBV5-8 and TRBJ1-5, is as follows: EAGVTQSPTHLIKTRGQQATLRCSPISGHTSVYWYQQALGLGLQFLLWYDEGEERNRGNFPPRFSGRQFPNYSSELNVNALELEDSALYLCASSLEQAVNQPRHFGDGTRLSIL.

Note on this clonotype: One end of the junction does not line up with germline, which may come from a read error. This sequence joins TRBV28 and TRBJ2-7; the D gene is possibly TRBD2 (6 bases). This CDR3 is 14 amino acids long. Germline assignment: CDR1 MDHEN and CDR2 SYDVKM. The CDR3 sequence: CASSFEDPYGGLDF. The CDR3 region has the DNA TGTGCCAGCAGTTTTGAGGATCCCTACGGGGGACTGGACTTC.

The sample holds many counts of this clonotype. The chain employs TRBV13 and TRBJ2-7, with 11 bases fitting TRBD2. Germline assignment: CDR1 PRHDT and CDR2 FYEKMQ (reference sequence). The length of the CDR3 is 14 residues. V was pared by 5 bases and J by 4 bases, with 4 bases of the junction left unmatched. CDR3 region: CASSVGLAGYEQYF. In nucleotides, the CDR3 is TGTGCCAGCAGCGTTGGACTAGCGGGTTACGAGCAGTACTTC.

The sample holds a few counts of this clonotype. CDR3: CASSEAQGSKFF. In nucleotides, the CDR3 is TGTGCCAGCAGTGAAGCGCAAGGGTCAAAGTTCTTC. This rearrangement joins TRBV2 to TRBJ2-1; D gene ambiguous. With 0 bases removed from V and 14 bases from J, the gap between germline ends came to 11 bases. This CDR3 contains 12 residues. Germline V lookup: CDR1 SNHLY, CDR2 FYNNEI.